This T cell receptor beta chain is drawn from a study of blood T cell repertoires in COVID-19. The assay was immunoSEQ multiplex PCR, and TCRdb's table has in-frame clones only and misses some. The sample gives approximately 90,000 clones, 70% to 90% of which show up once; 18% is in the top ten. This clone was observed a few times. Germline CDR1 and CDR2: SQVTM and ANQGSEA. V lost 7 bases to trimming and J lost 4 bases, with 10 bases between them. The length of the CDR3 is 11 residues. Sequenced sample: peripheral blood. The clonotype was recovered from a woman aged 80 or over with acute or convalescent COVID-19. The chain is built from TRBV29-1 and TRBJ1-1; no firm D call. The CDR3 loop is CSAQLPTEAFF. DNA for the CDR3: TGCAGCGCCCAACTCCCCACTGAAGCTTTCTTT. The full variable domain, in which reference TRBV29-1 and TRBJ1-1 provide the parts outside the CDR3, is SAVISQKPSRDICQRGTSLTIQCQVDSQVTMMFWYRQQPGQSLTLIATANQGSEATYESGFVIDKFPISRPNLTFSTLTVSNMSPEDSSIYLCSAQLPTEAFFGQGTRLTVV.